The 15 T cell receptor beta chains listed next were all sequenced from one sample in a study of response to subunit inactivated influenza vaccine. TCRdb used MiXCR to reprocess the RT-PCR reads, holding one entry per CDR3 protein. There are about 610,000 distinct CDR3 sequences in the sample; less than 15% occur only once, and around 10% lies in the top ten. The input for sequencing was PBMCs from blood, taken roughly 12 days after vaccination. These receptors all come from a man over 45 who received an inactivated influenza vaccine.

The chain joins TRBV5-1 to TRBJ2-7; D is perhaps TRBD1 (5 bases). The CDR3 is 15 amino acids. CDR1 is SGHRS and CDR2 is YFSETQ in the germline V gene. V was trimmed by 5 bases and J by 0 bases, leaving 15 bases between them. The CDR3 coding sequence is TGCGCCAGCAGTTCAGTCGGAGACAGCTCCTACGAGCAGTACTTC. This codes for CASSSVGDSSYEQYF.

This clonotype occurred a few times. The rearrangement links TRBV29-1 to TRBJ1-2; D is possibly TRBD1 (5 bases). CDR3 length: 12 amino acids. CDR1 and CDR2 from the germline V gene are SQVTM and ANQGSEA. CDR3 sequence (DNA): TGCACCGTGGGGCAGACCTCGAGCGGCTACACCTTC. Protein product: CTVGQTSSGYTF.

In its sample, this clonotype was seen a few times. The rearrangement links TRBV20-1 to TRBJ2-7; D is ambiguous. CDR3 length: 13 amino acids. Germline values: CDR1 DFQATT, CDR2 SNEGSKA (reference sequence). Trimming cost V 0 bases and J 0 bases, with 6 bases left between them. CDR3 in amino acids: CSARDWSSYEQYF. Written as DNA, the CDR3 is TGCAGTGCTAGAGATTGGTCCTCCTACGAGCAGTACTTC.

This clonotype was found a few times. In nucleotides, the CDR3 is TGCAGTGGTGGGGGGTTTACAGATACGCAGTATTTT. It is translated as CSGGGFTDTQYF. The chain links TRBV29-1 to TRBJ2-3; tentatively, D is TRBD2 (6 bases). Looked up from germline, CDR1 is SQVTM and CDR2 is ANQGSEA. The CDR3 totals 12 residues.

The chain carries TRBV7-9 and TRBJ2-7; TRBD1 matches at 8 bases. The CDR3 has 14 amino acids. Looked up from germline, CDR1 is SEHNR and CDR2 is FQNEAQ (reference sequence). J was trimmed by 3 bases and V by 5 bases; bases with no gene match: 6. CDR3 loop: CASSARQGHYEQYF. The CDR3, as DNA: TGTGCCAGCAGCGCAAGACAGGGGCACTACGAGCAGTACTTC.

The sample holds a few counts of this clonotype. The chain uses TRBV19 and TRBJ2-2, with 8 bases lining up with TRBD1. The germline V gene encodes CDR1 LNHDA and CDR2 SQIVND (reference sequence). J was trimmed by 2 bases and V by 7 bases; bases with no gene match: 6. The CDR3 extends over 15 amino acids. The CDR3 loop reads CASIGGQANTGELFF. The DNA for the CDR3 is TGTGCCAGTATTGGGGGACAGGCTAACACCGGGGAGCTGTTTTTT. Full variable domain (outside the CDR3, taken from reference TRBV19 and TRBJ2-2): DGGITQSPKYLFRKEGQNVTLSCEQNLNHDAMYWYRQDPGQGLRLIYYSQIVNDFQKGDIAEGYSVSREKKESFPLTVTSAQKNPTAFYLCASIGGQANTGELFFGEGSRLTVL.

This clonotype has more than one count but fewer than ten. The chain uses TRBV29-1 and TRBJ2-1; 11 bases fit TRBD2. The CDR3 length is 13 residues. The ends lost 4 bases at V and 7 bases at J; junction bases unmatched: 3. The germline CDR1 and CDR2 sequences are SQVTM and ANQGSEA. Here the CDR3 reads CSVGGLAVNEQFF. The CDR3 DNA sequence: TGCAGCGTTGGGGGACTAGCGGTGAATGAGCAGTTCTTC.

This clonotype was counted ten times or more. The genes are TRBV7-3 and TRBJ2-7; D is possibly TRBD2 (6 bases). CDR1 SGHTA and CDR2 FQGTGA come from the germline V gene. This CDR3 is 15 amino acids long. V was pared by 1 base and J by 2 bases, with 12 bases between. The CDR3 DNA reads TGTGCCAGCAGCTTAAACCCGGGACTTGCCTACGAGCAGTACTTC. This encodes CASSLNPGLAYEQYF.

The V gene is TRBV7-8, the J gene TRBJ1-1; D is possibly TRBD1 (5 bases). The CDR3 totals 14 residues. V was cut by 1 base and J by 4 bases, with 10 bases left in between. Looked up from germline, CDR1 is SGHVS and CDR2 is FQNEAQ. The CDR3 is CASSLGGGTTEAFF. DNA of the CDR3: TGTGCCAGCAGCTTAGGGGGGGGTACCACTGAAGCTTTCTTT.

The sample holds many counts of this clonotype. The chain couples TRBV11-2 to TRBJ2-1; D remains unclear. V was shortened by 1 base and J by 8 bases, with 12 bases between the two germline ends. CDR3 length equals 14 residues. Germline lookup yields CDR1 SGHAT and CDR2 FQNNGV. CDR3 coding DNA: TGTGCCAGCAGCTTAGGGATTACTTGGGATGAGCAGTTCTTC. It translates to CASSLGITWDEQFF.

The chain uses TRBV5-1 and TRBJ1-6; TRBD1 agrees at 7 bases. The CDR3 has 14 amino acids. V shed 4 bases, J shed 6 bases, and the junction held 4 bases outside the gene matches. Germline lookup yields CDR1 SGHRS and CDR2 YFSETQ. CDR3 sequence reads: CASSPTGSNSPLHF. CDR3 DNA sequence: TGCGCCAGCAGCCCGACAGGGAGTAATTCACCCCTCCACTTT. The full variable domain, with the rest looked up from reference TRBV5-1 and TRBJ1-6, is KAGVTQTPRYLIKTRGQQVTLSCSPISGHRSVSWYQQTPGQGLQFLFEYFSETQRNKGNFPGRFSGRQFSNSRSEMNVSTLELGDSALYLCASSPTGSNSPLHFGNGTRLTVT.

In this sample, this clonotype turned up a few times. CDR3 sequence (DNA): TGCAGCCCGGACAGGGGCTGGCAGTACTTC. Translated: CSPDRGWQYF. The V call is TRBV29-1, the J call TRBJ2-7; 9 nucleotides agree with TRBD1. The J segment lost 9 bases and the V segment lost 8 bases, leaving 5 bases of the junction unmatched. This CDR3 is built from 10 residues. Looked up from germline, CDR1 is SQVTM and CDR2 is ANQGSEA.

The chain is built from TRBV20-1 and TRBJ2-1; TRBD2 matches at 8 bases. Germline trimming cut 1 base from V and 9 bases from J; bases unmatched to any gene: 8. The CDR3 runs to 14 residues. Germline V CDR1 and CDR2: DFQATT, SNEGSKA (reference sequence). CDR3 nucleotide sequence: TGCAGTGCTAGAGGGGGACCCGCGGGGGGTGAGCAGTTCTTC. As protein: CSARGGPAGGEQFF.

The V gene is TRBV9, the J gene TRBJ2-7; 9 positions agree with TRBD2. Unmatched junction bases numbered 5, after V lost 0 bases and J lost 1 base. Germline V gene data show CDR1 as SGDLS and CDR2 as YYNGEE. This CDR3 contains 16 residues. DNA for the CDR3: TGTGCCAGCAGCGTAGCTAGCGGGGCTGGGTCCTACGAGCAGTACTTC. Its translation is CASSVASGAGSYEQYF.

This clonotype turned up a few times. V usage is TRBV11-2 and J usage is TRBJ2-3, with a weak D call TRBD2 (6 bases). This CDR3 region has 15 residues. Germline lookup yields CDR1 SGHAT and CDR2 FQNNGV. V was trimmed by 1 base and J by 6 bases, leaving 14 bases between them. CDR3 nucleotide sequence: TGTGCCAGCAGCTTAGCCCTGGGACTCCACGATACGCAGTATTTT. Translated: CASSLALGLHDTQYF.